This TCR beta chain was recovered during a study of T cell responses to AZD1222 COVID-19 vaccine. Data came from immunoSEQ multiplex PCR; TCRdb stores just in-frame clones and leaves some out. The sample contains tens of thousands of clones, approximately 87% of which appear only once. This clone showed up just once. As yet, its antigen is unknown. The junction had 10 bases not matched to a gene; V was cut back by 5 bases and J by 2 bases. This CDR3 is built from 19 residues. Germline CDR1 SGHAT, CDR2 FQNNGV. Study-wide points: Spike was spanned by vaccine-associated CD4 TCRs, which were dominant at 160-218 and 743-854.

The TCR sequence derives from an adult who received the AZD1222 COVID-19 vaccine. The rearrangement joins TRBV11-2 to TRBJ2-1; 15 nucleotides align to TRBD2. Sequenced here: peripheral blood, sampled 28 days after the second AZD1222 dose. The DNA for the CDR3 is TGTGCCAGCAGCCCCCGGACTAGCGGGGGGGCCAGGACCTACAATGAGCAGTTCTTC. As protein: CASSPRTSGGARTYNEQFF.